A single sample gave rise to the 20 T cell receptor beta chains below, sequenced in a study of blood T cells in healthy people across ages. A second PCR, run for about 6 to 11 cycles, used a sample-barcoded 5' primer plus a J-beta primer mix. One entry per CDR3 protein, called by TCRdb with MiXCR from the 5' RACE reads. The data hold about 290,000 distinct CDR3 sequences, with roughly 29% observed a single time. Sequences were obtained from blood. The receptor set was obtained from a woman in her seventies in good health.

In its sample, this clonotype was seen a few times. The V call is TRBV20-1, the J call TRBJ1-1; D is unresolved. V was shortened by 4 bases and J by 0 bases, with 15 bases between the two germline ends. CDR3 size: 15 residues. In germline, CDR1 is DFQATT, CDR2 SNEGSKA (reference sequence). CDR3 loop: CSATSTTGMNTEAFF. CDR3 in DNA: TGCAGTGCTACATCTACGACGGGGATGAACACTGAAGCTTTCTTT.

The chain is built from TRBV7-2 and TRBJ1-4, with D unresolved. The V gene's germline CDR1 is SGHTA and CDR2 FQGNSA. The germline V and J ends were trimmed by 0 bases and 4 bases, with 6 bases remaining between them. The CDR3 loop spans 14 amino acids. Written as DNA, the CDR3 is TGTGCCAGCAGCTTAGCGTGGGGTAATGAAAAACTGTTTTTT. Protein sequence: CASSLAWGNEKLFF.

This clonotype showed up just a few times. CDR3 DNA sequence: TGTGCCAGCAGCCAAGGAAGCGGCTCCTACGAGCAGTACTTC. It yields the protein CASSQGSGSYEQYF. The chain uses TRBV4-2 and TRBJ2-7, with D perhaps matching TRBD2 (5 bases). The CDR3 sequence is 14 residues long. CDR1 and CDR2 (germline): LGHNA, YNFKEQ. The V and J ends lost 1 base and 0 bases respectively, with 7 bases between them.

This clonotype came up a few times. Given the absence of the conserved phenylalanine or tryptophan at the CDR3 end, a read error is likely. The gene calls are TRBV7-3 and TRBJ2-5, with D maybe TRBD2 (5 bases). V lost 2 bases to trimming and J lost 0 bases, with 16 bases between them. This CDR3 region has 17 residues. CDR1 SGHTA and CDR2 FQGTGA come from the germline V gene. The CDR3: CASSLHERPKYQETQYL. CDR3 nucleotides: TGTGCCAGCAGCTTACACGAGCGGCCTAAGTACCAAGAGACCCAGTACCTC.

The rearrangement uses TRBV7-2 and TRBJ2-1; 16 positions agree with TRBD2. Trimming removed 1 base from V and 0 bases from J; junction bases left unmatched: 6. Germline-derived CDR1 and CDR2 are SGHTA and FQGNSA. The CDR3 extends over 20 amino acids. The CDR3 DNA reads as TGTGCCAGCAGCTTAGGGGGACTAGCGGGAGGGGGGGCCTCCTACAATGAGCAGTTCTTC. Its protein is CASSLGGLAGGGASYNEQFF.

This clonotype was detected only a few times. The chain joins TRBV24-1 to TRBJ2-2; D is possibly TRBD2 (5 bases). V was pared by 6 bases and J by 0 bases, with 10 bases between. The CDR3 has 15 amino acids. Germline CDR1 is KGHDR and CDR2 is SFDVKD. The CDR3 protein is CATSFNGANTGELFF. The CDR3, as DNA: TGTGCCACCAGTTTTAACGGGGCGAACACCGGGGAGCTGTTTTTT.

The rearrangement uses TRBV15 and TRBJ1-4; D unresolved. Germline CDR1 and CDR2: LNHNV and YYDKDF (reference sequence). V shed 6 bases and J shed 7 bases, with 15 bases lying between them. The CDR3 has 14 amino acids. The CDR3 DNA reads TGTGCCACCAGTCTCGAGGAATTTTCTGAAAAACTGTTTTTT. Translating it yields CATSLEEFSEKLFF. Drawing the rest from reference TRBV15 and TRBJ1-4, the complete variable domain is DAMVIQNPRYQVTQFGKPVTLSCSQTLNHNVMYWYQQKSSQAPKLLFHYYDKDFNNEADTPDNFQSRRPNTSFCFLDIRSPGLGDTAMYLCATSLEEFSEKLFFGSGTQLSVL.

J is TRBJ1-3 and V is TRBV7-9; D is unresolved. V was trimmed by 5 bases and J by 0 bases, leaving 8 bases between them. The CDR3 totals 14 residues. CDR1 and CDR2 (germline): SEHNR, FQNEAQ (reference sequence). In DNA form, the CDR3 reads TGTGCCAGCAGCAACGGATACTCTGGAAACACCATATATTTT. Amino acids: CASSNGYSGNTIYF. The variable domain in full, completed from reference TRBV7-9 and TRBJ1-3, reads DTGVSQNPRHKITKRGQNVTFRCDPISEHNRLYWYRQTLGQGPEFLTYFQNEAQLEKSRLLSDRFSAERPKGSFSTLEIQRTEQGDSAMYLCASSNGYSGNTIYFGEGSWLTVV.

This clonotype came up a few times. The V and J genes are TRBV6-6 and TRBJ2-7; 9 bases agree with TRBD2. CDR1 MNHNY and CDR2 SVGAGI come from the germline V gene (reference sequence). This CDR3 region has 15 residues. With 4 bases clipped from V and 2 bases from J, the junction kept 6 bases outside the gene matches. The CDR3 here is CASSSLTSGAYEQYF. The CDR3, as DNA: TGTGCCAGCAGTTCTCTGACTAGCGGAGCCTACGAGCAGTACTTC.

This clonotype has just one count. J is TRBJ2-5 and V is TRBV7-3, with 9 bases identical to TRBD1. From germline, CDR1 is SGHTA and CDR2 FQGTGA. The CDR3 length is 17 residues. V shed 5 bases and J 4 bases; nucleotides not matched to a gene: 14. The CDR3 nucleotides are TGTGCCAGCAGCCCGGGACAGGGAAGAGGCCTTGGAGAGACCCAGTACTTC. Protein sequence: CASSPGQGRGLGETQYF. The full variable domain, rest sourced from reference TRBV7-3 and TRBJ2-5, is GAGVSQTPSNKVTEKGKYVELRCDPISGHTALYWYRQSLGQGPEFLIYFQGTGAADDSGLPNDRFFAVRPEGSVSTLKIQRTERGDSAVYLCASSPGQGRGLGETQYFGPGTRLLVL.

This clonotype appeared a few times. The chain carries TRBV5-5 and TRBJ2-1; 7 nucleotides match TRBD2. The germline gives CDR1 SGHKS, CDR2 YYEKEE (reference sequence). The CDR3 length is 17 residues. J gave up 0 bases and V 7 bases, and 13 bases lay outside the gene matches. The CDR3 bases are TGTGCCAGCGGCGAGGGGATACTAGCGACCTCCTACAATGAGCAGTTCTTC. Amino acid sequence: CASGEGILATSYNEQFF.

The chain has TRBV5-1 and TRBJ2-4; 7 bases line up with TRBD1. The CDR3 is made up of 15 amino acids. V was clipped by 6 bases and J by 0 bases; unmatched bases: 6. CDR1 and CDR2 (germline): SGHRS, YFSETQ. In DNA, the CDR3 is TGCGCCAGCATGGTCGGGACAGCAGCCAAAAACATTCAGTACTTC. Encoded protein: CASMVGTAAKNIQYF.

V and J are TRBV28 and TRBJ1-5, with no clear D. The CDR3 runs 12 residues. V lost 2 bases, J lost 7 bases, and 6 bases lay in between. Germline V lookup: CDR1 MDHEN, CDR2 SYDVKM. For the CDR3, the DNA is TGTGCCAGCAGTTTAAGCCGGCAGCCCCAGCATTTT. This encodes CASSLSRQPQHF.

This clonotype occurred many times. The J gene is TRBJ2-5, the V gene TRBV9, with 8 bases aligning to TRBD2. V shed 0 bases, J shed 7 bases, and the junction held 8 bases outside the gene matches. This CDR3 has 15 residues. The germline V gene has CDR1 SGDLS and CDR2 YYNGEE. The CDR3 DNA follows: TGTGCCAGCAGCGTAGAGGGGACTAGTCATTGGACCCAGTACTTC. As protein: CASSVEGTSHWTQYF.

This clonotype appeared many times. V usage is TRBV5-1 and J usage is TRBJ2-1; D not resolved. The CDR3 length is 17 residues. V gave up 1 base and J gave up 0 bases, with 14 bases separating them. CDR1 SGHRS and CDR2 YFSETQ come from the germline V gene. The CDR3 bases are TGCGCCAGCAGCTTGATTTCTCCTACCCGCTCCTACAATGAGCAGTTCTTC. It specifies CASSLISPTRSYNEQFF. The whole variable domain, filled in from reference TRBV5-1 and TRBJ2-1, reads KAGVTQTPRYLIKTRGQQVTLSCSPISGHRSVSWYQQTPGQGLQFLFEYFSETQRNKGNFPGRFSGRQFSNSRSEMNVSTLELGDSALYLCASSLISPTRSYNEQFFGPGTRLTVL.

This clonotype was seen just once. This rearrangement joins TRBV28 to TRBJ2-5, with a possible D match to TRBD2 (5 bases). The J call could be wrong; TRBJ2-7 is a better fit for the DNA end. CDR1 MDHEN and CDR2 SYDVKM come from the germline V gene. The CDR3 loop spans 16 amino acids. The CDR3 bases are TGTGCCAGCAGTTTCCCTACTAGTTCAGCCTACCACGAGCAGTACTTC. The encoded protein is CASSFPTSSAYHEQYF.

The chain combines TRBV2 with TRBJ2-5, with D tentatively TRBD2 (5 bases). Germline CDR1 is SNHLY and CDR2 is FYNNEI. V was cut by 7 bases and J by 2 bases, with 14 bases left in between. The length of the CDR3 is 14 residues. The CDR3 coding sequence is TGTGCCAGCAAAGGTTTGGAGGCTCAAGAGACCCAGTACTTC. Translated: CASKGLEAQETQYF.

This chain joins TRBV28 and TRBJ2-3; 7 nucleotides agree with TRBD1. The V segment lost 4 bases and the J segment 7 bases; nucleotides outside the gene matches: 8. CDR1 MDHEN and CDR2 SYDVKM come from the germline V gene. CDR3 length equals 14 residues. The CDR3 sequence is CASSSPYRGNTQYF. CDR3 in DNA: TGTGCCAGCAGTTCGCCCTACAGGGGAAATACGCAGTATTTT. The full variable domain, with the rest looked up from reference TRBV28 and TRBJ2-3, is DVKVTQSSRYLVKRTGEKVFLECVQDMDHENMFWYRQDPGLGLRLIYFSYDVKMKEKGDIPEGYSVSREKKERFSLILESASTNQTSMYLCASSSPYRGNTQYFGPGTRLTVL.

This clonotype was seen only a few times. This rearrangement joins TRBV6-2 or TRBV6-3 to TRBJ2-5; 10 bases agree with TRBD2. The last part of the DNA fits TRBJ2-1 better; the J call may be wrong. Germline-derived CDR1 and CDR2 are MNHEY and SVGEGT. CDR3 length: 16 residues. CDR3 nucleotide sequence: TGTGCCAGCAGTAGCCTAGCGGGAGTGGGGGTGAGTGAGCAGTTCTTC. Residues: CASSSLAGVGVSEQFF.

This sequence joins TRBV7-2 and TRBJ2-7, with 8 positions matching TRBD2. The V gene's germline CDR1 is SGHTA and CDR2 FQGNSA. V gave up 0 bases and J gave up 7 bases; unmatched junction bases: 5. CDR3 length: 14 amino acids. The CDR3 loop reads CASSLASGRGEQYF. The CDR3 nucleotides are TGTGCCAGCAGCTTAGCGTCCGGGAGGGGAGAGCAGTACTTC.